This T cell receptor beta chain was identified during a study of OX40 agonist ivuxolimab in advanced cancers. The trim removed 2 bases at V and 0 bases at J, leaving 7 bases unmatched. The CDR3 covers 20 residues. Germline CDR1 is MNHEY and CDR2 is SMNVEV (reference sequence). The protocol was immunoSEQ multiplex PCR, while the TCRdb copy is restricted to in-frame clones and leaves out a portion. The repertoire includes around 14,000 clones, 80% of them detected once, and approximately 19% sits in the top ten. This clone has more than one count but fewer than ten. J is TRBJ2-2 and V is TRBV27; 15 nucleotides line up with TRBD2. The sequence derives from an adult with an advanced solid tumor such as melanoma, head and neck, liver or kidney cancer. The sequenced sample was CD4+ or CD8+ T cells sorted from blood, obtained in a trial of the OX40 agonist ivuxolimab. The CDR3 DNA is TGTGCCAGCAGTTTACCCCCGGGACTAGCGGGAGGTGCGAACACCGGGGAGCTGTTTTTT. It translates to CASSLPPGLAGGANTGELFF.